The present TCR beta chain was sequenced within a study of human T cells and chemical hapten exposure. Trimming removed 8 bases at V and 0 bases at J, with 14 bases between. Germline-derived CDR1 and CDR2 are MNHNY and SVGAGI (reference sequence). The CDR3 has 14 amino acids. The time point: pre-sensitization, week 0. Documented treatment: therapeutic diphenylcyclopropenone sensitization with weekly scalp DPC. TCRdb called the RACE reads again in MiXCR, with one record for every CDR3 protein. The sample includes approximately 370,000 distinct CDR3 sequences, roughly 6% of them seen just once. This clonotype has a count of ten or more.

This chain uses TRBV6-6 with TRBJ2-7; possible D gene TRBD2, 6 bases. Here the sequenced sample was whole blood, taken in connection with sensitization to the hapten diphenylcyclopropenone (DPC). This TCR was recovered from a woman under 30 with alopecia areata. Some clones in this sample may be carry-over from other donors' samples. CDR3 bases: TGTGCCAGCTGGTGGGGACTCCACTCCTACGAGCAGTACTTC. The encoded protein is CASWWGLHSYEQYF.